The 8 T cell receptor beta chains presented below share a single source sample, sequenced in a study of T-cell reconstitution after alpha-beta-depleted transplantation in children. Unique molecular identifiers featured in how the TCRbeta library was prepared. Each CDR3 protein gets one entry after TCRdb re-called the PCR reads with MiXCR. The top ten hold around 5.3% of the sample, which has about 830,000 distinct CDR3 sequences, roughly 15% seen once. The material sequenced was PBMCs, mostly from graft donor cells, taken 360 days after TCRalphabeta/CD19-depleted stem cell transplant. The receptors come from a male patient between 5 and 17 years old who had a stem cell transplant for acute lymphoblastic leukemia, so the T cells may come from the graft donor.

The chain is built from TRBV12-3 or TRBV12-4 and TRBJ2-2, with TRBD2 as a possible D gene (6 bases). With 4 bases removed from V and 3 bases from J, the gap between germline ends came to 12 bases. This CDR3 contains 15 residues. DNA of the CDR3: TGTGCCAGCAGTTGGACCGGGACTCACACCGGGGAGCTGTTTTTT. It yields the protein CASSWTGTHTGELFF.

This sequence joins TRBV18 and TRBJ2-5, with TRBD1 matching 9 bases. The CDR3 is 15 residues long. Germline V gives CDR1 KGHSH, CDR2 LQKENI. V dropped 4 bases and J dropped 4; count of bases not matched to a gene: 7. CDR3 bases: TGTGCCAGCTCACTCGGACAGGGGACCCGAGAGACCCAGTACTTC. Translating gives CASSLGQGTRETQYF.

At least ten counts were recorded for this clonotype. The rearrangement links TRBV7-9 to TRBJ2-3; D remains unclear. From germline, CDR1 is SEHNR and CDR2 FQNEAQ (reference sequence). The CDR3 totals 12 residues. V was shortened by 6 bases and J by 4 bases, with 8 bases between the two germline ends. CDR3 sequence: CASSVSPDTQYF. The CDR3 DNA follows: TGTGCCAGCAGTGTGTCCCCAGATACGCAGTATTTT.

This clonotype showed up many times. This chain connects TRBV7-9 to TRBJ2-1; D is ambiguous. With 0 bases removed from V and 2 bases from J, the gap between germline ends came to 11 bases. In germline, CDR1 is SEHNR, CDR2 FQNEAQ (reference sequence). This CDR3 has 16 residues. CDR3 nucleotides: TGTGCCAGCAGCTTAGCGGTTGCTAGTCCCTACAATGAGCAGTTCTTC. As protein: CASSLAVASPYNEQFF.

The chain recombines TRBV15 with TRBJ2-1; no firm D call. Trimming cost V 0 bases and J 3 bases, with 21 bases left between them. Per the germline V gene, CDR1 is LNHNV and CDR2 is YYDKDF (reference sequence). CDR3 length: 19 residues. CDR3 residues: CATSRDWVTGAKVYNEQFF. The DNA of the CDR3 is TGTGCCACCAGCAGAGATTGGGTTACCGGCGCTAAGGTCTACAATGAGCAGTTCTTC. Using reference TRBV15 and TRBJ2-1 for the parts outside the CDR3, the full variable domain is DAMVIQNPRYQVTQFGKPVTLSCSQTLNHNVMYWYQQKSSQAPKLLFHYYDKDFNNEADTPDNFQSRRPNTSFCFLDIRSPGLGDTAMYLCATSRDWVTGAKVYNEQFFGPGTRLTVL.

This clonotype was seen more than once but under ten times. The V and J genes are TRBV15 and TRBJ2-5, with 10 bases lining up with TRBD2. Losses at the gene ends were 0 bases for V and 4 bases for J; bases not matched to a gene: 14. This CDR3 has 19 amino acids. In germline, CDR1 is LNHNV, CDR2 YYDKDF (reference sequence). The CDR3 loop is CATSRDTRSGSGRRETQYF. CDR3 DNA sequence: TGTGCCACCAGCAGAGATACCAGAAGTGGTAGCGGGAGGAGAGAGACCCAGTACTTC.

Ten or more counts support this clonotype. Here the CDR3 DNA reads TGTGCTAGTGGTTTGATACTAGCGGGAGAGGCCTACAATGAGCAGTTCTTC. It codes for CASGLILAGEAYNEQFF. The rearrangement joins TRBV12-5 to TRBJ2-1, with 11 bases fitting TRBD2. With V trimmed by 2 bases and J by 2 bases, 5 bases remained unmatched. CDR1 and CDR2 (germline): LGHNT, FRNRAP. The CDR3 is 17 amino acids.

Details on this clonotype: A read error is possible here, since a much larger clone lies one base away. The chain is built from TRBV29-1 and TRBJ2-7; D is perhaps TRBD2 (5 bases). Germline loops: CDR1 SQVTM, CDR2 ANQGSEA. This CDR3 contains 11 residues. Trimming stripped 8 bases from V and 7 bases from J, with 15 bases between. The DNA of the CDR3 is TGCAGCACCGCCCGGGGAAGGGAGCAGTACTTC. Its translation is CSTARGREQYF.